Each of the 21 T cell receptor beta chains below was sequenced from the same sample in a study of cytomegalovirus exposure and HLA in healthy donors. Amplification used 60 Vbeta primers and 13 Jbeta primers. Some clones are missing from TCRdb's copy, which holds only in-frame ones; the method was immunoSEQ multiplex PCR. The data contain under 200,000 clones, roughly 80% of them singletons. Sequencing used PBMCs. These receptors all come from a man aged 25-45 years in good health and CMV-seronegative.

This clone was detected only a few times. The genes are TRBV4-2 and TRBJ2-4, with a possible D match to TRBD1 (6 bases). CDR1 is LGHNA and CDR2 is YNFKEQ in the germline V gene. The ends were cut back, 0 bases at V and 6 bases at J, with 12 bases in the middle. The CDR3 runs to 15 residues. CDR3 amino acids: CASSQEVGGINIQYF. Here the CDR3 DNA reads TGTGCCAGCAGCCAAGAGGTAGGGGGTATAAACATTCAGTACTTC.

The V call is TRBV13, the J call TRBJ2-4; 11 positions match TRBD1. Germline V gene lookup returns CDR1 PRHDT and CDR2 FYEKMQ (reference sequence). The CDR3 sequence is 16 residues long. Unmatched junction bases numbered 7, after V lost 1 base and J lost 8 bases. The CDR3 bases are TGTGCCAGCAGCTTAGAAGGACAGGGGGCTCGGGACATTCAGTACTTC. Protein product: CASSLEGQGARDIQYF.

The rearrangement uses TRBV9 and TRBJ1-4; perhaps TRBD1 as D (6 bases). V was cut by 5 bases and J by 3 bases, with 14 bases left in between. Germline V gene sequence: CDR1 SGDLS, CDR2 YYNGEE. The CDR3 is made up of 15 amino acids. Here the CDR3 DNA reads TGTGCCAGCAGTACCGGGACAACTTCTAATGAAAAACTGTTTTTT. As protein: CASSTGTTSNEKLFF.

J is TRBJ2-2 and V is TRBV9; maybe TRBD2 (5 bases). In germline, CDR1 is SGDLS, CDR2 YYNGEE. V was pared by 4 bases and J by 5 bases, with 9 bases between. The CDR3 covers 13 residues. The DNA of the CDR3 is TGTGCCAGCAGCCCAGCGGTGACCGGGGAGCTGTTTTTT. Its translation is CASSPAVTGELFF.

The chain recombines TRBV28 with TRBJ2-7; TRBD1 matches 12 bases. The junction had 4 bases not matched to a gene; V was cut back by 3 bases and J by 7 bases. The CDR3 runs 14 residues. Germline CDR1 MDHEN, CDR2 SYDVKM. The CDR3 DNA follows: TGTGCCAGCAGTTTGGGACAGGGGGCCGGAGAGCAGTACTTC. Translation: CASSLGQGAGEQYF.

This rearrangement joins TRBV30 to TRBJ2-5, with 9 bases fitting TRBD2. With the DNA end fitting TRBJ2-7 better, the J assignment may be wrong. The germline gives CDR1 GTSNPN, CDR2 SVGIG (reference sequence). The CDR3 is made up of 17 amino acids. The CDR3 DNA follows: TGTGCCTGGAGCTCACTGGACGGGGGACTAGCTGTCTACGAGCAGTACTTC. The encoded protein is CAWSSLDGGLAVYEQYF.

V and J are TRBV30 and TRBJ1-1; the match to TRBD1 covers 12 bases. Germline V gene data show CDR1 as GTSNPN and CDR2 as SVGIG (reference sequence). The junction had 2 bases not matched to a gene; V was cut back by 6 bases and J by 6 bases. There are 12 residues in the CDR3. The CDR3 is CACWDRGPEAFF. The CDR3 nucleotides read TGTGCCTGTTGGGACAGGGGGCCTGAAGCTTTCTTT.

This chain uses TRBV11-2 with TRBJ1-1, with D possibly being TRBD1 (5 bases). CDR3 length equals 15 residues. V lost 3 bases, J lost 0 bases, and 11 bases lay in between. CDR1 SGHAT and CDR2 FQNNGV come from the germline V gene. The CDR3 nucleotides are TGTGCCAGCAGCTTGATCTCAGGGCTGAACACTGAAGCTTTCTTT. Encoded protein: CASSLISGLNTEAFF.

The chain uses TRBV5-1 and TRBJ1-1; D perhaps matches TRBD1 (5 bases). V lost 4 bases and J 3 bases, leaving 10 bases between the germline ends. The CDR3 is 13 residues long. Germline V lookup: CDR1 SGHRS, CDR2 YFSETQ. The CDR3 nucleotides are TGCGCCAGCAGCACGGGGACTGACACTGAAGCTTTCTTT. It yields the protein CASSTGTDTEAFF.

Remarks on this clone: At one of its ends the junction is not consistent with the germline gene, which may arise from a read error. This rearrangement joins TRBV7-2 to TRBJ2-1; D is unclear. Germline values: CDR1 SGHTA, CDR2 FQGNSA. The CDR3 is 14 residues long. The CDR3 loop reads CASSLVVQNNEQFF. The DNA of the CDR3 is TGTGCCAGCAGTTTAGTAGTACAGAACAATGAGCAGTTCTTC.

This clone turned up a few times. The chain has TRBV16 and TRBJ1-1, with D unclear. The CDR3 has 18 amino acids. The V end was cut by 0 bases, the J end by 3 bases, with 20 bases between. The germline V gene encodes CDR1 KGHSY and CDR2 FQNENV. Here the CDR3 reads CASSQSSYGTSAYTEAFF. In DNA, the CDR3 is TGTGCCAGCAGCCAATCTTCGTACGGAACATCAGCGTACACTGAAGCTTTCTTT.

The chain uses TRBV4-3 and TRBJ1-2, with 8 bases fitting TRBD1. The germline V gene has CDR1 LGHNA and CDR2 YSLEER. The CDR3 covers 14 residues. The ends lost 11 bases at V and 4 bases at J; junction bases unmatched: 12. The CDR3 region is CAATGGQGLYGYTF. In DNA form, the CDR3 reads TGCGCCGCCACAGGAGGACAGGGACTCTATGGCTACACCTTC.

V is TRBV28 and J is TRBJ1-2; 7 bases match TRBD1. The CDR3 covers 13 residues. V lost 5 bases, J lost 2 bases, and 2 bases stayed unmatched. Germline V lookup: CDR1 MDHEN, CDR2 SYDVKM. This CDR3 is CASSPDRNYGYTF. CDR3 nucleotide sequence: TGTGCCAGCAGTCCGGACAGGAACTATGGCTACACCTTC.

The chain's CDR3 is CASSVDWRSPYEQYF. Here the CDR3 DNA reads TGTGCCAGCAGCGTAGATTGGAGGAGTCCTTACGAGCAGTACTTC. The rearrangement links TRBV9 to TRBJ2-7; tentatively, D is TRBD2 (5 bases). The germline V gene has CDR1 SGDLS and CDR2 YYNGEE. The germline V and J ends were trimmed by 0 bases and 4 bases, with 14 bases remaining between them. This CDR3 is 15 amino acids long.

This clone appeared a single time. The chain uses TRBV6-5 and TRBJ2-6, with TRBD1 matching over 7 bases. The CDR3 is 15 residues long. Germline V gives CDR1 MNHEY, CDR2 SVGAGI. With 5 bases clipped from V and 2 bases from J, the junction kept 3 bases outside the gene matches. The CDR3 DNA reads TGTGCCAGCAGTCCCGACAGGGCTGGGGCCAACGTCCTGACTTTC. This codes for CASSPDRAGANVLTF.

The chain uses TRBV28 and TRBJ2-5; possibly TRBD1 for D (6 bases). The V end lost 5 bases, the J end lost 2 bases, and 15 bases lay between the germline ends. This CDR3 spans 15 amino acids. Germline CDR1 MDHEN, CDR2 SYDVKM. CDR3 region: CASSPRRGGQETQYF. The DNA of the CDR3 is TGTGCCAGCAGTCCTCGGAGAGGGGGTCAAGAGACCCAGTACTTC.

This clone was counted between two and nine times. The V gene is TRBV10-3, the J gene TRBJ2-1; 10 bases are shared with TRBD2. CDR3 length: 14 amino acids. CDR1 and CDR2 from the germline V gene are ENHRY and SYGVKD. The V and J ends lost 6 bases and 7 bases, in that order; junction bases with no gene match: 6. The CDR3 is CAISPGTSVNEQFF. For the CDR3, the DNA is TGTGCCATCAGCCCCGGGACTAGCGTTAATGAGCAGTTCTTC.

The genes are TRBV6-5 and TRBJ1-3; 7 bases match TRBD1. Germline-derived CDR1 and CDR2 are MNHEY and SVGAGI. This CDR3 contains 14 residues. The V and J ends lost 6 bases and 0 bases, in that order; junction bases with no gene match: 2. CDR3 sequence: CASRDRFSGNTIYF. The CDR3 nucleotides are TGTGCCAGCAGGGACAGGTTCTCTGGAAACACCATATATTTT.

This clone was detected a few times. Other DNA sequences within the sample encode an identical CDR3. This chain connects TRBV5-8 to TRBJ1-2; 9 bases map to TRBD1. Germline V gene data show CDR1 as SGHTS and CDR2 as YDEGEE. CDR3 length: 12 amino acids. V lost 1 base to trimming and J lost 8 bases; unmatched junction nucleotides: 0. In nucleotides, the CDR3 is TGTGCCAGCAGCTTGACAGGGGGCGGCTACACCTTC. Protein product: CASSLTGGGYTF.

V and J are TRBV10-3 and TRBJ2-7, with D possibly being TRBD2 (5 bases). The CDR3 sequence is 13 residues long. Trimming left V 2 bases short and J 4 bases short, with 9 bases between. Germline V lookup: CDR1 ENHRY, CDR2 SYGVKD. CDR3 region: CAISEQGGYEQYF. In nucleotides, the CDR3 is TGTGCCATCAGTGAGCAAGGAGGTTACGAGCAGTACTTC.

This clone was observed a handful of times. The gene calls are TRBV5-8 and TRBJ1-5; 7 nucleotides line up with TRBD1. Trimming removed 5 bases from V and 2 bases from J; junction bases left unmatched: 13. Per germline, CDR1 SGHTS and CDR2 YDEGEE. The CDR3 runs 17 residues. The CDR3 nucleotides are TGTGCCAGCAGTCCCGGACAGGACACAAGGGGCAATCAGCCCCAGCATTTT. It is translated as CASSPGQDTRGNQPQHF. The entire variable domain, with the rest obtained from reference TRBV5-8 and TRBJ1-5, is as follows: EAGVTQSPTHLIKTRGQQATLRCSPISGHTSVYWYQQALGLGLQFLLWYDEGEERNRGNFPPRFSGRQFPNYSSELNVNALELEDSALYLCASSPGQDTRGNQPQHFGDGTRLSIL.